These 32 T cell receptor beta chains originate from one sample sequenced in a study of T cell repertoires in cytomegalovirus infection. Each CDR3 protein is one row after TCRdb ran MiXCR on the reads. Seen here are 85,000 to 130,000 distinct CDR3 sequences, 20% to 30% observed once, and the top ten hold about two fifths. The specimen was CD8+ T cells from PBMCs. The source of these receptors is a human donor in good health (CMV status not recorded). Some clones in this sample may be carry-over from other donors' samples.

The CDR3 protein is CASSSLMSSYNEQFF. DNA of the CDR3: TGTGCCAGCAGTTCATTAATGAGCTCCTACAATGAGCAGTTCTTC. The J gene is TRBJ2-1, the V gene TRBV28, with no clear D. The CDR3 is 15 amino acids. V was pared by 4 bases and J by 0 bases, with 10 bases between. The germline V gene encodes CDR1 MDHEN and CDR2 SYDVKM.

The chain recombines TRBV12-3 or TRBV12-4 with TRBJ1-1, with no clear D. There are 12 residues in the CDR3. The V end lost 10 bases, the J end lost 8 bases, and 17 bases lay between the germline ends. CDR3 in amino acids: CATTLGRREAFF. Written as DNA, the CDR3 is TGTGCCACCACATTGGGGAGGCGGGAAGCTTTCTTT.

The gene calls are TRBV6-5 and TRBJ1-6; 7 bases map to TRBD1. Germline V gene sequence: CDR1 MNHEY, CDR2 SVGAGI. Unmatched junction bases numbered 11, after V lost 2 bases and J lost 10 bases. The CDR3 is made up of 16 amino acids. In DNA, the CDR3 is TGTGCCAGCAGTTACGTCGAGACAGGGTGGGGGTCACCCCTCCACTTT. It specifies CASSYVETGWGSPLHF.

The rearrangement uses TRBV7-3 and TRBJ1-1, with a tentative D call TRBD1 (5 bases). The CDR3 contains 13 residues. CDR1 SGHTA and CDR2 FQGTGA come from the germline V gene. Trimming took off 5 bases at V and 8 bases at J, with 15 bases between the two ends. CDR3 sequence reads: CASSPIGALEAFF. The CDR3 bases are TGTGCCAGCAGCCCGATAGGGGCCCTCGAAGCTTTCTTT.

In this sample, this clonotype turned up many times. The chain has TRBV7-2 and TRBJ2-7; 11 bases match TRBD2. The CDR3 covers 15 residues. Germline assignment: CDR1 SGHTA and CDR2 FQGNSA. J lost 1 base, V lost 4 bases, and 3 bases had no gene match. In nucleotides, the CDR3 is TGTGCCAGCAGCTCTAGCGGGAGGTCATCCTACGAGCAGTACTTC. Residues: CASSSSGRSSYEQYF.

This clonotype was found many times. The CDR3 spells CASSVQVKGTEAFF. The CDR3 DNA follows: TGTGCCAGCAGCGTACAGGTCAAGGGTACTGAAGCTTTCTTT. The genes are TRBV7-9 and TRBJ1-1, with a possible D match to TRBD1 (5 bases). With 5 bases removed from V and 5 bases from J, the gap between germline ends came to 15 bases. From germline, CDR1 is SEHNR and CDR2 FQNEAQ (reference sequence). This CDR3 region has 14 residues.

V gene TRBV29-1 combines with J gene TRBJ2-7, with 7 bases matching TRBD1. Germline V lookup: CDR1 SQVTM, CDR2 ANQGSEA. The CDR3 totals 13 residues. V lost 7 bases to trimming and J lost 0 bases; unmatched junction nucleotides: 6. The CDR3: CSAKDRISYEQYF. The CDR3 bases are TGCAGCGCCAAGGACAGGATCTCCTACGAGCAGTACTTC.

The CDR3 protein is CASSTNRGKNTEAFF. The CDR3 DNA reads as TGTGCCAGCAGCACAAACAGGGGGAAAAACACTGAAGCTTTCTTT. The chain is built from TRBV7-9 and TRBJ1-1; 8 bases line up with TRBD1. Trimming took 5 bases from V and 2 from J; bases not matched to a gene: 7. This CDR3 contains 15 residues. Germline V gene lookup returns CDR1 SEHNR and CDR2 FQNEAQ (reference sequence).

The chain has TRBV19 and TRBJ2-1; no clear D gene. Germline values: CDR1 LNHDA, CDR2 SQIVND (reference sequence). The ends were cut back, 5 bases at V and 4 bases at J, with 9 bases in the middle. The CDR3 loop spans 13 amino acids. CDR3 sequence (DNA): TGTGCCAGTAGTTCCACCGAATACAATGAGCAGTTCTTC. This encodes CASSSTEYNEQFF.

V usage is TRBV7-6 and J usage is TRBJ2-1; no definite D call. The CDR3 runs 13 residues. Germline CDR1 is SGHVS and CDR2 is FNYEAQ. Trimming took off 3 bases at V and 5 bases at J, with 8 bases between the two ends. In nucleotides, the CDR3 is TGTGCCAGCAGCTTGGACCGAAACAATGAGCAGTTCTTC. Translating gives CASSLDRNNEQFF. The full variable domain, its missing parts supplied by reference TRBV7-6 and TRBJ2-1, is GAGVSQSPRYKVTKRGQDVALRCDPISGHVSLYWYRQALGQGPEFLTYFNYEAQQDKSGLPNDRFSAERPEGSISTLTIQRTEQRDSAMYRCASSLDRNNEQFFGPGTRLTVL.

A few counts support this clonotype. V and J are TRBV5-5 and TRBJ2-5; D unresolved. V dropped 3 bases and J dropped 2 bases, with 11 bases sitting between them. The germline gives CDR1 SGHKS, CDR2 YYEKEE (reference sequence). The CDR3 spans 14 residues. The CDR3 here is CASSSTSQQETQYF. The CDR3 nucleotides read TGTGCCAGCAGCTCCACGAGCCAACAAGAGACCCAGTACTTC.

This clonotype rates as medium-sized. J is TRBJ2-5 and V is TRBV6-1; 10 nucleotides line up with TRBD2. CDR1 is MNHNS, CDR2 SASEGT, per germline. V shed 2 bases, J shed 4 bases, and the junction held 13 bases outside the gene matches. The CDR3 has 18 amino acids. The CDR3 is CASSEQASGGLNRETQYF. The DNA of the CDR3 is TGTGCCAGCAGTGAACAGGCTAGCGGGGGACTCAACCGAGAGACCCAGTACTTC.

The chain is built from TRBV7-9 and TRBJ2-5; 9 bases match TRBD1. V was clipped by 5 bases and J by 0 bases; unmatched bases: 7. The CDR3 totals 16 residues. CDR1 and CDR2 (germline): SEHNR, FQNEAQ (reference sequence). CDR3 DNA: TGTGCCAGCAGCACCGGGACAGGGAACAACCAAGAGACCCAGTACTTC. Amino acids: CASSTGTGNNQETQYF.

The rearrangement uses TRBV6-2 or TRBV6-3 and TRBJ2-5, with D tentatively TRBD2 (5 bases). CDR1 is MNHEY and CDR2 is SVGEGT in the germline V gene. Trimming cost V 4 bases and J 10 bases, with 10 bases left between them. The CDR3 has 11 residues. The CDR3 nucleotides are TGTGCCAGCAGTTTCCCTACTAGCCAGTACTTC. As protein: CASSFPTSQYF.

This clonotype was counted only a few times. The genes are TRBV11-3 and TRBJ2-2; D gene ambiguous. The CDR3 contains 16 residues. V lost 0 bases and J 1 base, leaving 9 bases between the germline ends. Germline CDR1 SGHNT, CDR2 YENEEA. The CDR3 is CASSLEGVGNTGELFF. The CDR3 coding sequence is TGTGCCAGCAGCTTAGAGGGTGTGGGGAACACCGGGGAGCTGTTTTTT.

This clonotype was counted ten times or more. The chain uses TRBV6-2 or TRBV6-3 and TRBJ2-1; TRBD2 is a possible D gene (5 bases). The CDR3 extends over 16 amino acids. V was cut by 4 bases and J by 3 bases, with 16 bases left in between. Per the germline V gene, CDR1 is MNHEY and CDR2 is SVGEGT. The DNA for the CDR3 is TGTGCCAGCAGTTTTGAGCGGAACTCCCTCTACAATGAGCAGTTCTTC. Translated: CASSFERNSLYNEQFF.

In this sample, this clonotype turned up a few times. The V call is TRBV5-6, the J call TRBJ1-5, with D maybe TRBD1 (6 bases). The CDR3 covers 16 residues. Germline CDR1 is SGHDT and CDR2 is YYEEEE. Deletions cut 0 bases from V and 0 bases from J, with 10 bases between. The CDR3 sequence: CASSLGTGHSNQPQHF. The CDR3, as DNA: TGTGCCAGCAGCTTGGGAACAGGGCATAGCAATCAGCCCCAGCATTTT.

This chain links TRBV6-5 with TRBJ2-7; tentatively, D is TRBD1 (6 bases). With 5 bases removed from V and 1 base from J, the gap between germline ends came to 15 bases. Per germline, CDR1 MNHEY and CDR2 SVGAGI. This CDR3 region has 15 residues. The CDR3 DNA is TGTGCCAGCAGTGCCACCGGGACACCATCCTACGAGCAGTACTTC. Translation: CASSATGTPSYEQYF.

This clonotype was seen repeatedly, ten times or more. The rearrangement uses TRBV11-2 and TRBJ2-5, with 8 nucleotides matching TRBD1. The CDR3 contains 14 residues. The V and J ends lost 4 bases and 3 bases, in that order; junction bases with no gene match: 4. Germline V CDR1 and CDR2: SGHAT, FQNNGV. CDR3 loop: CASSSLDREETQYF. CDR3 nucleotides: TGTGCCAGCAGCTCCTTGGACAGGGAAGAGACCCAGTACTTC.

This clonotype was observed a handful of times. In nucleotides, the CDR3 is TGCGCCAGCAGCTTCGGGTCGGGACAACACTCAGATACGCAGTATTTT. It translates to CASSFGSGQHSDTQYF. V gene TRBV5-1 combines with J gene TRBJ2-3, with D tentatively TRBD1 (6 bases). Germline lookup yields CDR1 SGHRS and CDR2 YFSETQ. This CDR3 has 16 residues. Trimming took off 2 bases at V and 4 bases at J, with 17 bases between the two ends.

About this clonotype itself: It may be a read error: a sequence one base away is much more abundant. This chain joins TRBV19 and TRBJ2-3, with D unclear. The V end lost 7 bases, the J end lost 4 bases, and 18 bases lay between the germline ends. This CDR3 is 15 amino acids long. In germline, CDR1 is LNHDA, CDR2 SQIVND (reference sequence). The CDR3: CASMVGITSADTQYF. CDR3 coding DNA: TGTGCCAGTATGGTGGGGATCACATCCGCAGATACGCAGTATTTT.

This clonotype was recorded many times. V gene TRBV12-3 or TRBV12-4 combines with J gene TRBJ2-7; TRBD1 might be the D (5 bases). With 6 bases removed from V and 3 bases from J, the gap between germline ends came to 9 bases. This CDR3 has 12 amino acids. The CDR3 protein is CASSPDNYEQYF. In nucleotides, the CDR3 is TGTGCCAGCAGCCCGGACAACTACGAGCAGTACTTC.

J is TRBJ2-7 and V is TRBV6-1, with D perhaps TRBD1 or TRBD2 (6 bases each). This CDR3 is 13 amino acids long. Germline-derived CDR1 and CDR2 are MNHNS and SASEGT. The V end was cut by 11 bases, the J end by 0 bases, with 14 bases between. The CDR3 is CAAEGDRSYEQYF. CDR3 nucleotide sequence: TGTGCCGCGGAGGGGGACCGCTCCTACGAGCAGTACTTC.

CDR3 residues: CASTSQVYEQYF. Written as DNA, the CDR3 is TGTGCCAGCACCTCACAAGTCTACGAGCAGTACTTC. The genes are TRBV28 and TRBJ2-7; the D is unclear. V lost 7 bases, J lost 3 bases, and 10 bases lay in between. This CDR3 has 12 residues. Per germline, CDR1 MDHEN and CDR2 SYDVKM.

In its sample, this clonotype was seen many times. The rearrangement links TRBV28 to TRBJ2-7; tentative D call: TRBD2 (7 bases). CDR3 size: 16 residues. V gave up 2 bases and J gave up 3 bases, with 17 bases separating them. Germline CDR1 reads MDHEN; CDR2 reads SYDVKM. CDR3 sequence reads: CASSLEGGTTLYEQYF. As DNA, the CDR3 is TGTGCCAGCAGTTTAGAGGGGGGGACTACCCTCTACGAGCAGTACTTC.

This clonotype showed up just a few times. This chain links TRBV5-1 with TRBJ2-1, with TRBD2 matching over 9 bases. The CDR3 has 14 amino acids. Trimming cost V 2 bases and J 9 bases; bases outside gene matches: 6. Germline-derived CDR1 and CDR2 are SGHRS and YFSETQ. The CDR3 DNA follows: TGCGCCAGCAGCTTCGCGGGGGGGCAAAGTGAGCAGTTCTTC. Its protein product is CASSFAGGQSEQFF.

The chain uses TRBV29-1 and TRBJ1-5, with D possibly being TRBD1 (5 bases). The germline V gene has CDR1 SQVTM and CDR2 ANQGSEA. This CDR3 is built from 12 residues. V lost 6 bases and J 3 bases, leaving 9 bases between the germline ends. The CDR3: CSVGRDNQPQHF. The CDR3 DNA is TGCAGCGTGGGACGGGACAATCAGCCCCAGCATTTT.

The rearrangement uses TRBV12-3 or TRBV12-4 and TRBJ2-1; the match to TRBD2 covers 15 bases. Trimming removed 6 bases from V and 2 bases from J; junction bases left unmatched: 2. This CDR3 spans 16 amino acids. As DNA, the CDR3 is TGTGCCAGCAGACGGACTAGCGGGAGGGCCTACAATGAGCAGTTCTTC. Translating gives CASRRTSGRAYNEQFF.

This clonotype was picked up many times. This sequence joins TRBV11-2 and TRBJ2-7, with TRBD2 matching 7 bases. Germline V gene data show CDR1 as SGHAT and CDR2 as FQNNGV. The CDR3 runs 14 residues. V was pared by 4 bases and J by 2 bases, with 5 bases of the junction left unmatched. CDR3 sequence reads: CASSSGGLTYEQYF. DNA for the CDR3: TGTGCCAGCAGCTCGGGGGGACTAACCTACGAGCAGTACTTC.

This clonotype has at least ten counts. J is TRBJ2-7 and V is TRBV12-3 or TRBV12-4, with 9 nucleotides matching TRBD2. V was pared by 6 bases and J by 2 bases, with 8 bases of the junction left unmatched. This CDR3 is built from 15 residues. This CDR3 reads CASSPSGGPTYEQYF. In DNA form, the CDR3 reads TGTGCCAGCAGCCCCAGCGGGGGGCCGACCTACGAGCAGTACTTC.

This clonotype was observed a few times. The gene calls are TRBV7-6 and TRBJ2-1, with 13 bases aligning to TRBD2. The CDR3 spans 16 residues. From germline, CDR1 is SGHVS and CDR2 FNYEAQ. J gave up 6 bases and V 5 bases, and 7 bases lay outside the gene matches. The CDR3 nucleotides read TGTGCCAGCAGCCTTACTAGCGGGAGGGCCTTCAATGAGCAGTTCTTC. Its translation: CASSLTSGRAFNEQFF.

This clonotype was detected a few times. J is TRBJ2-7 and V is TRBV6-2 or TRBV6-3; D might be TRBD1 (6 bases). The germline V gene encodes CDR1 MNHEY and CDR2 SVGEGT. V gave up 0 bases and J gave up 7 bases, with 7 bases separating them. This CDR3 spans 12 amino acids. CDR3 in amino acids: CASSYSQGEQYF. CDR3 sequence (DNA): TGTGCCAGCAGTTACTCCCAGGGGGAGCAGTACTTC.